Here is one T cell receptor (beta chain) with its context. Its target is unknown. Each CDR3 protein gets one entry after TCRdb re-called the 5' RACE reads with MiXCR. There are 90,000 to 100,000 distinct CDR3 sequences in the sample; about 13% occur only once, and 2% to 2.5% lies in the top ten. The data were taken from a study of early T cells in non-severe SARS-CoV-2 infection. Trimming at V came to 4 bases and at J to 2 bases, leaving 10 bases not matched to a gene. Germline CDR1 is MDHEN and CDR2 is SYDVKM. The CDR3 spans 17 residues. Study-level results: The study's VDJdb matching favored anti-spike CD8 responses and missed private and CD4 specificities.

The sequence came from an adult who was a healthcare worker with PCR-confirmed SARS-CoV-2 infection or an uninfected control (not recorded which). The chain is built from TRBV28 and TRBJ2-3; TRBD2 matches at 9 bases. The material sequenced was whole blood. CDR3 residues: CASSSGVLAGSTDTQYF. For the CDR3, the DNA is TGTGCCAGCAGTTCCGGTGTCCTAGCGGGGTCCACAGATACGCAGTATTTT. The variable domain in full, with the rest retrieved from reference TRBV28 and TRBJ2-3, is DVKVTQSSRYLVKRTGEKVFLECVQDMDHENMFWYRQDPGLGLRLIYFSYDVKMKEKGDIPEGYSVSREKKERFSLILESASTNQTSMYLCASSSGVLAGSTDTQYFGPGTRLTVL.